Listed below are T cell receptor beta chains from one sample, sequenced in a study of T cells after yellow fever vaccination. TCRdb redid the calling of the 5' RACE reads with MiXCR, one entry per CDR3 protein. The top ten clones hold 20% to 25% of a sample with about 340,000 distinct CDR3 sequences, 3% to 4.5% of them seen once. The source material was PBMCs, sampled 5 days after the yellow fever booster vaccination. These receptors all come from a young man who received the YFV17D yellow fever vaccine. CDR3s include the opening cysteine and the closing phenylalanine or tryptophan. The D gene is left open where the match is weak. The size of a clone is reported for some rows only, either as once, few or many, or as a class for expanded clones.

CDR3aa: CASSLGRGLSGANVLTF
CDR3nt: TGTGCCAGCAGCTTAGGCCGCGGGTTGTCTGGGGCCAACGTCCTGACTTTC
abundance: NA
v_gene: TRBV13
d_gene: NA
j_gene: TRBJ2-6

CDR3aa: CASSGSARGGGELFF
CDR3nt: TGTGCCAGCAGCGGATCGGCTAGGGGGGGCGGGGAGCTGTTTTTT
abundance: many
v_gene: TRBV9
d_gene: NA
j_gene: TRBJ2-2

CDR3aa: CASSSPPGGSGGYTF
CDR3nt: TGTGCCAGCAGTTCCCCCCCAGGGGGCAGCGGAGGCTACACCTTC
abundance: few
v_gene: TRBV28
d_gene: TRBD1
j_gene: TRBJ1-2

CDR3aa: CASSFKYGGENIQYF
CDR3nt: TGTGCCAGCAGTTTTAAGTACGGGGGGGAAAACATTCAGTACTTC
abundance: NA
v_gene: TRBV27
d_gene: TRBD2
j_gene: TRBJ2-4

CDR3aa: CASSLVFSGNTIYF
CDR3nt: TGTGCCAGCAGCTTAGTTTTCTCTGGAAACACCATATATTTT
abundance: few
v_gene: TRBV7-2
d_gene: NA
j_gene: TRBJ1-3

CDR3aa: CASSSRVQADTQYF
CDR3nt: TGTGCCAGTAGTTCCCGTGTCCAGGCAGATACGCAGTATTTT
abundance: NA
v_gene: TRBV19
d_gene: NA
j_gene: TRBJ2-3

CDR3aa: CSVEVGGMNTEAFF
CDR3nt: TGCAGCGTTGAAGTCGGGGGCATGAACACTGAAGCTTTCTTT
abundance: many
v_gene: TRBV29-1
d_gene: NA
j_gene: TRBJ1-1

CDR3aa: CASSPRVLSGELFF
CDR3nt: TGTGCCAGCAGCCCGAGGGTTCTCTCCGGGGAGCTGTTTTTT
abundance: many
v_gene: TRBV3-1
d_gene: NA
j_gene: TRBJ2-2

CDR3aa: CASSVRGSGANVLTF
CDR3nt: TGTGCCAGCAGCGTGAGGGGCTCTGGGGCCAACGTCCTGACTTTC
abundance: few
v_gene: TRBV9
d_gene: NA
j_gene: TRBJ2-6

CDR3aa: CASSAGVDGYTF
CDR3nt: TGTGCCAGCAGCGCCGGGGTTGATGGCTACACCTTC
abundance: NA
v_gene: TRBV5-4
d_gene: NA
j_gene: TRBJ1-2

CDR3aa: CASSLVFPGSHMNTEAFF
CDR3nt: TGTGCCAGCAGCTTAGTTTTCCCGGGGTCCCACATGAACACTGAAGCTTTCTTT
abundance: NA
v_gene: TRBV11-2
d_gene: NA
j_gene: TRBJ1-1

CDR3aa: CAWSVDTEAYQPQHF
CDR3nt: TGTGCCTGGAGTGTGGACACAGAGGCTTATCAGCCCCAGCATTTT
abundance: NA
v_gene: TRBV30
d_gene: NA
j_gene: TRBJ1-5

CDR3aa: CGVDIRETYGYTF
CDR3nt: TGCGGCGTTGATATCAGGGAAACCTATGGCTACACCTTC
abundance: NA
v_gene: TRBV29-1
d_gene: NA
j_gene: TRBJ1-2

CDR3aa: CASSPTSGGGQETQYF
CDR3nt: TGTGCCAGCAGCCCAACTAGCGGGGGGGGCCAAGAGACCCAGTACTTC
abundance: NA
v_gene: TRBV12-3/TRBV12-4
d_gene: TRBD2
j_gene: TRBJ2-5

CDR3aa: CASSWTGGSGYTF
CDR3nt: TGCGCCAGCTCGTGGACAGGGGGCTCTGGCTACACCTTC
abundance: few
v_gene: TRBV5-1
d_gene: TRBD1
j_gene: TRBJ1-2

CDR3aa: CASSQAGHEDSTYEQYF
CDR3nt: TGTGCCAGCAGCCAAGCAGGGCATGAGGACAGTACCTACGAGCAGTACTTC
abundance: many
v_gene: TRBV4-2
d_gene: NA
j_gene: TRBJ2-7

CDR3aa: CASSVRDSGNTIYF
CDR3nt: TGTGCCAGCAGCGTACGCGACTCTGGAAACACCATATATTTT
abundance: few
v_gene: TRBV9
d_gene: NA
j_gene: TRBJ1-3

CDR3aa: CASSRAGSPDTQYF
CDR3nt: TGTGCCAGCAGCCGAGCGGGTTCACCGGATACGCAGTATTTT
abundance: many
v_gene: TRBV7-3
d_gene: NA
j_gene: TRBJ2-3

CDR3aa: CASTLRAENTEAFF
CDR3nt: TGTGCCAGCACCCTTCGGGCGGAGAACACTGAAGCTTTCTTT
abundance: many
v_gene: TRBV12-3/TRBV12-4
d_gene: NA
j_gene: TRBJ1-1

CDR3aa: CSARTSGGTDTQYF
CDR3nt: TGCAGTGCTAGGACTAGCGGGGGTACAGATACGCAGTATTTT
abundance: few
v_gene: TRBV20-1
d_gene: TRBD2
j_gene: TRBJ2-3

CDR3aa: CASREDRGRTGELFF
CDR3nt: TGTGCCAGCAGGGAGGACAGGGGGCGCACCGGGGAGCTGTTTTTT
abundance: many
v_gene: TRBV11-1
d_gene: TRBD1
j_gene: TRBJ2-2

CDR3aa: CASSQGNTGADTQYF
CDR3nt: TGCGCCAGCAGTCAGGGAAATACAGGGGCAGATACGCAGTATTTT
abundance: few
v_gene: TRBV23-1
d_gene: TRBD1
j_gene: TRBJ2-3

CDR3aa: CASSLHGSGYTF
CDR3nt: TGTGCCAGCAGTTTGCACGGGAGCGGCTACACCTTC
abundance: many
v_gene: TRBV28
d_gene: NA
j_gene: TRBJ1-2

CDR3aa: CATSGERAGYTF
CDR3nt: TGTGCCACGTCGGGCGAGCGGGCTGGCTACACCTTC
abundance: NA
v_gene: TRBV7-2
d_gene: NA
j_gene: TRBJ1-2

CDR3aa: CASSFTAADFGELFF
CDR3nt: TGCGCCAGCAGCTTTACAGCCGCTGATTTCGGGGAGCTGTTTTTT
abundance: many
v_gene: TRBV5-1
d_gene: NA
j_gene: TRBJ2-2

CDR3aa: CASSPSPEDYHDHYYQETQYF
CDR3nt: TGTGCCAGCAGTCCGTCCCCCGAGGACTATCACGACCATTACTACCAAGAGACCCAGTACTTC
abundance: few
v_gene: TRBV27
d_gene: NA
j_gene: TRBJ2-5

CDR3aa: CATSRVIGGYSNQPQHF
CDR3nt: TGTGCCACCAGCAGAGTTATAGGGGGCTATAGCAATCAGCCCCAGCATTTT
abundance: many
v_gene: TRBV15
d_gene: TRBD1
j_gene: TRBJ1-5

CDR3aa: CSVAIWGASTDTQYF
CDR3nt: TGCAGCGTTGCGATATGGGGGGCGAGCACAGATACGCAGTATTTT
abundance: many
v_gene: TRBV29-1
d_gene: NA
j_gene: TRBJ2-3

CDR3aa: CASLGDPGGGTQYF
CDR3nt: TGCGCCAGCTTGGGTGATCCCGGTGGTGGGACCCAGTACTTC
abundance: few
v_gene: TRBV10-1
d_gene: NA
j_gene: TRBJ2-5

CDR3aa: CASSGRPETQYF
CDR3nt: TGTGCCAGCAGCGGACGTCCCGAGACCCAGTACTTC
abundance: NA
v_gene: TRBV2
d_gene: NA
j_gene: TRBJ2-5

CDR3aa: CASRSSTDTQYF
CDR3nt: TGTGCCAGCAGATCTAGCACAGATACGCAGTATTTT
abundance: many
v_gene: TRBV7-2
d_gene: NA
j_gene: TRBJ2-3

CDR3aa: CASSMTAGGETQYF
CDR3nt: TGTGCCAGCAGCATGACAGCAGGGGGTGAGACCCAGTACTTC
abundance: few
v_gene: TRBV12-3/TRBV12-4
d_gene: TRBD1
j_gene: TRBJ2-5

CDR3aa: CASSQSAGGSYNEQFF
CDR3nt: TGCGCCAGCAGCCAATCGGCGGGGGGCTCCTACAATGAGCAGTTCTTC
abundance: many
v_gene: TRBV4-1
d_gene: TRBD2
j_gene: TRBJ2-1

CDR3aa: CSAAESTNEKLFF
CDR3nt: TGCAGTGCGGCAGAGTCAACTAATGAAAAACTGTTTTTT
abundance: NA
v_gene: TRBV20-1
d_gene: NA
j_gene: TRBJ1-4

CDR3aa: CASSHPGVTNYGYTF
CDR3nt: TGTGCCAGCAGCCACCCAGGAGTAACCAACTATGGCTACACCTTC
abundance: few
v_gene: TRBV3-1
d_gene: NA
j_gene: TRBJ1-2

CDR3aa: CASSLGTTNEKLFF
CDR3nt: TGTGCCAGCAGCCTAGGGACGACTAATGAAAAACTGTTTTTT
abundance: many
v_gene: TRBV5-6
d_gene: NA
j_gene: TRBJ1-4

CDR3aa: CASSQEPAGGLSEQFF
CDR3nt: TGCGCCAGCAGCCAAGAACCAGCGGGGGGATTGAGTGAGCAGTTCTTC
abundance: NA
v_gene: TRBV4-3
d_gene: TRBD2
j_gene: TRBJ2-1

CDR3aa: CASSPNQRDTQYF
CDR3nt: TGTGCCAGCAGCCCGAACCAACGGGATACGCAGTATTTT
abundance: many
v_gene: TRBV7-2
d_gene: NA
j_gene: TRBJ2-3

CDR3aa: CASTSAKNIQYF
CDR3nt: TGTGCCAGCACCTCAGCCAAAAACATTCAGTACTTC
abundance: few
v_gene: TRBV28
d_gene: NA
j_gene: TRBJ2-4

CDR3aa: CASSQEGSSETQYF
CDR3nt: TGCGCCAGCAGCCAAGAGGGGTCCTCGGAGACCCAGTACTTC
abundance: NA
v_gene: TRBV4-3
d_gene: NA
j_gene: TRBJ2-5

CDR3aa: CSARALNRGQAKNIQYF
CDR3nt: TGCAGTGCTAGAGCCTTGAACAGGGGGCAGGCCAAAAACATTCAGTACTTC
abundance: many
v_gene: TRBV20-1
d_gene: TRBD1
j_gene: TRBJ2-4